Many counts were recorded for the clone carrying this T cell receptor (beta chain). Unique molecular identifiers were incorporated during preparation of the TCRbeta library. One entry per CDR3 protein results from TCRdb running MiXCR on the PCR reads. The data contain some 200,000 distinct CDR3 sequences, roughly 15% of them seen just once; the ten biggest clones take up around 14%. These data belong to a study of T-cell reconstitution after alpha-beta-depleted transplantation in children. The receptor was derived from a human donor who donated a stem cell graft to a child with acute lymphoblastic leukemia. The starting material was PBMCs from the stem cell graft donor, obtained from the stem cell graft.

This CDR3 reads CASSFNLVSSYEQYF. CDR3 bases: TGTGCCAGCAGTTTTAATCTGGTTAGCTCCTACGAGCAGTACTTC. V gene TRBV12-3 or TRBV12-4 combines with J gene TRBJ2-7, with D unclear. V was clipped by 3 bases and J by 0 bases, with 12 bases between them. This CDR3 has 15 residues.